The 7 T cell receptor beta chains presented below share a single source sample, sequenced in a study of blood T cell repertoires in COVID-19. Profiling relied on immunoSEQ multiplex PCR, and the TCRdb table lists in-frame clones only, not all of them. Among about 320,000 clones, around 82% were seen once, and the ten largest hold about 1.2%. Sequencing used peripheral blood. The receptor source for this set is a woman between 45 and 60 years old with acute or convalescent COVID-19.

The rearrangement links TRBV30 to TRBJ2-7; D perhaps matches TRBD2 (6 bases). V was trimmed by 2 bases and J by 6 bases, leaving 17 bases between them. CDR3 size: 14 residues. CDR1 and CDR2 from the germline V gene are GTSNPN and SVGIG (reference sequence). CDR3 DNA: TGTGCCTGGAGTACCGGGAGAGCGTTCGCCGAGCAGTACTTC. It encodes CAWSTGRAFAEQYF.

The chain is built from TRBV10-3 and TRBJ1-5; maybe TRBD1 (5 bases). V was pared by 6 bases and J by 4 bases, with 13 bases between. Germline CDR1 ENHRY, CDR2 SYGVKD. The CDR3 sequence is 14 residues long. CDR3 in amino acids: CAISGGIGNQPQHF. Written as DNA, the CDR3 is TGTGCCATCAGCGGGGGGATCGGGAATCAGCCCCAGCATTTT.

Concerning this clone itself: A junction end diverges from the germline sequence, so it may reflect a read error. The V and J genes are TRBV3-1 (or the pseudogene TRBV3-2) and TRBJ2-7; no clear D gene. The length of the CDR3 is 12 residues. The germline V gene has CDR1 LGHDT and CDR2 YNNKEL (reference sequence). As DNA, the CDR3 is TGTGCCAGCAGCCAAGAACCCAGGTCGGTTCACTTC. This encodes CASSQEPRSVHF.

The rearrangement uses TRBV7-9 and TRBJ1-1, with D maybe TRBD1 (6 bases). The CDR3 has 16 amino acids. V lost 0 bases and J lost 7, with 18 bases in between. CDR1 and CDR2 from the germline V gene are SEHNR and FQNEAQ (reference sequence). CDR3 in DNA: TGTGCCAGCAGCTTAGCGCGAACAGGGAGGGAAGGTGAAGCTTTCTTT. Protein: CASSLARTGREGEAFF. Filled out from reference TRBV7-9 and TRBJ1-1, the complete variable domain reads DTGVSQNPRHKITKRGQNVTFRCDPISEHNRLYWYRQTLGQGPEFLTYFQNEAQLEKSRLLSDRFSAERPKGSFSTLEIQRTEQGDSAMYLCASSLARTGREGEAFFGQGTRLTVV.

This clone showed up just once. The chain couples TRBV6-5 to TRBJ1-1; D possibly corresponds to TRBD1 (6 bases). The CDR3 sequence is 14 residues long. CDR1 MNHEY and CDR2 SVGAGI come from the germline V gene. V dropped 8 bases and J dropped 6 bases, with 19 bases sitting between them. The CDR3 sequence is CASLLTQQGSEAFF. In DNA, the CDR3 is TGTGCCAGCCTTTTAACCCAACAGGGATCTGAAGCTTTCTTT.

The rearrangement joins TRBV5-8 to TRBJ2-1; the match to TRBD2 covers 8 bases. CDR3 length: 14 amino acids. With 1 base clipped from V and 10 bases from J, the junction kept 7 bases outside the gene matches. From germline, CDR1 is SGHTS and CDR2 YDEGEE. This chain's CDR3 is CASSLYLAGGEQFF. CDR3 bases: TGTGCCAGCAGCTTGTACCTAGCGGGTGGAGAGCAGTTCTTC.

The V call is TRBV10-2, the J call TRBJ2-7; D uncertain. V gave up 2 bases and J gave up 3 bases, with 8 bases separating them. Germline V gene sequence: CDR1 WSHSY, CDR2 SAAADI. The CDR3 spans 13 residues. CDR3 in amino acids: CASSEVPSYEQYV. CDR3 bases: TGCGCCAGCAGTGAGGTGCCCAGCTACGAGCAGTACGTC.